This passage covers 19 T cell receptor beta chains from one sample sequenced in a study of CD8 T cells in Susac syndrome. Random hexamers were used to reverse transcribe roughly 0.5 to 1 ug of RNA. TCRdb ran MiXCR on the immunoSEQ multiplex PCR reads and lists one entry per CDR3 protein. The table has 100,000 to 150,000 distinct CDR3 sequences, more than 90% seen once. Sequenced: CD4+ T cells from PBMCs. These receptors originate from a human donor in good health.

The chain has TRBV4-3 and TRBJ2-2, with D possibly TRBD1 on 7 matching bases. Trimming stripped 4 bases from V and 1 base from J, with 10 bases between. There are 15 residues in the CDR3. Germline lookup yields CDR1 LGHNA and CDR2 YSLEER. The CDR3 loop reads CASSPGDRNTGELFF. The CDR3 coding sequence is TGCGCCAGCAGCCCGGGGGACAGGAACACCGGGGAGCTGTTTTTT.

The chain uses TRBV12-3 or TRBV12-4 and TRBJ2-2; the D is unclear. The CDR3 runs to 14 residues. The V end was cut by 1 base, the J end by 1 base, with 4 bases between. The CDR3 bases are TGTGCCAGCAGTTTAGTCCTGAACACCGGGGAGCTGTTTTTT. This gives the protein CASSLVLNTGELFF.

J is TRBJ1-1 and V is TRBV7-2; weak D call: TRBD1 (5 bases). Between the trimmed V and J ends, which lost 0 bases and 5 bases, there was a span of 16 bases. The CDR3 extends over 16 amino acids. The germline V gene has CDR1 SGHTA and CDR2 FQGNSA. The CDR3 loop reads CASSLAGGAGRTEAFF. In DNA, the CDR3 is TGTGCCAGCAGCTTAGCGGGAGGGGCAGGGAGGACTGAAGCTTTCTTT.

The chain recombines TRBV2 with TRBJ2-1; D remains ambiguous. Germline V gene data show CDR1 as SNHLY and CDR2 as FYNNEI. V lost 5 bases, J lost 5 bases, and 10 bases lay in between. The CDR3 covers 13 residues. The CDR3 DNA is TGTGCCAGCAGTCAATCCAAGGACAATGAGCAGTTCTTC. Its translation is CASSQSKDNEQFF.

The CDR3 bases are TGTGCCAGCTCACCTCGTTCTAGGGGAGACGAAAAACTGTTTTTT. Encoded protein: CASSPRSRGDEKLFF. The chain couples TRBV18 to TRBJ1-4; perhaps TRBD1 as D (5 bases). V was shortened by 3 bases and J by 8 bases, with 16 bases between the two germline ends. CDR1 and CDR2 from the germline V gene are KGHSH and LQKENI. This CDR3 is 15 amino acids long.

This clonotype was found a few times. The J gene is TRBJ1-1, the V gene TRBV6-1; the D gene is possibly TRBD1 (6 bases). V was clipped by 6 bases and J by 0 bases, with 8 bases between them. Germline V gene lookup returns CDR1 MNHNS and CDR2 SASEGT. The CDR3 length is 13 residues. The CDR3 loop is CASRDRMNTEAFF. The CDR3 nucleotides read TGTGCCAGCAGAGACAGGATGAACACTGAAGCTTTCTTT.

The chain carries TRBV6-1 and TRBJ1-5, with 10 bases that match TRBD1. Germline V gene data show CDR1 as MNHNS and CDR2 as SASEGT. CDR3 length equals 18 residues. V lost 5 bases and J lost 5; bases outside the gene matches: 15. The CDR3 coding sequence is TGTGCCAGCAGTAGGGAAAAAATCACCGGGACAGGGGATCAGCCCCAGCATTTT. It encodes CASSREKITGTGDQPQHF.

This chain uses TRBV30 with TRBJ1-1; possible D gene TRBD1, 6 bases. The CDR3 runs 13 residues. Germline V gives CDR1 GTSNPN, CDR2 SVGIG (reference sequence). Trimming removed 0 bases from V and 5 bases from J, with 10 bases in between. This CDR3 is CAWSVGTPTEAFF. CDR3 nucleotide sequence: TGTGCCTGGAGTGTAGGGACACCTACTGAAGCTTTCTTT. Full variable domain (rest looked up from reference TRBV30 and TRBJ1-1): SQTIHQWPATLVQPVGSPLSLECTVEGTSNPNLYWYRQAAGRGLQLLFYSVGIGQISSEVPQNLSASRPQDRQFILSSKKLLLSDSGFYLCAWSVGTPTEAFFGQGTRLTVV.

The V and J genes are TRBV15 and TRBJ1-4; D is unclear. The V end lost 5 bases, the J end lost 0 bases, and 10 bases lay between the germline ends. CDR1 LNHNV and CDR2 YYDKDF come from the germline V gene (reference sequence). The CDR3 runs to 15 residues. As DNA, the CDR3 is TGTGCCACCAGCGTCAGGCCTCCAACTAATGAAAAACTGTTTTTT. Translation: CATSVRPPTNEKLFF. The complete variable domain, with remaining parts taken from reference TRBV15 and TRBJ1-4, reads DAMVIQNPRYQVTQFGKPVTLSCSQTLNHNVMYWYQQKSSQAPKLLFHYYDKDFNNEADTPDNFQSRRPNTSFCFLDIRSPGLGDTAMYLCATSVRPPTNEKLFFGSGTQLSVL.

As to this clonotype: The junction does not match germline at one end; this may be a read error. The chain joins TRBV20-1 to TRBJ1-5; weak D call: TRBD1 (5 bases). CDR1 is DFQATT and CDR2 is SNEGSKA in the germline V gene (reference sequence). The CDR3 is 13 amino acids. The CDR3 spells CSVRGRGHQPQHF. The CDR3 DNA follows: TGCAGTGTTAGAGGTCGGGGCCACCAGCCCCAGCATTTT.

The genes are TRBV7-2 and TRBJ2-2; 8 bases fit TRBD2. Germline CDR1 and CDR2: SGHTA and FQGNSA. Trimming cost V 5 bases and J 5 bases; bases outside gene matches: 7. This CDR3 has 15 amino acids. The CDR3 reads CASSRRSGRTGELFF. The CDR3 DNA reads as TGTGCCAGCAGCCGACGAAGCGGGAGAACCGGGGAGCTGTTTTTT.

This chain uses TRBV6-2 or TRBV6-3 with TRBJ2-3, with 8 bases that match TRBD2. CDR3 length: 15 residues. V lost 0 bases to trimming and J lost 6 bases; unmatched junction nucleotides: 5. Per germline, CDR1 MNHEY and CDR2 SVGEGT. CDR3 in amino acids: CASSYSRTSQDTQYF. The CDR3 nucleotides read TGTGCCAGCAGTTACTCGAGGACTAGCCAGGATACGCAGTATTTT.

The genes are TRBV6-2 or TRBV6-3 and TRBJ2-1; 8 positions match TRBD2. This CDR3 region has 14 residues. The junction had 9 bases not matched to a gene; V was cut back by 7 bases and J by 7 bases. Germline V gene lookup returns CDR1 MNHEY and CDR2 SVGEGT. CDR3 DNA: TGTGCCAGCACCACGGGAGGGAGGACTAATGAGCAGTTCTTC. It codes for CASTTGGRTNEQFF.

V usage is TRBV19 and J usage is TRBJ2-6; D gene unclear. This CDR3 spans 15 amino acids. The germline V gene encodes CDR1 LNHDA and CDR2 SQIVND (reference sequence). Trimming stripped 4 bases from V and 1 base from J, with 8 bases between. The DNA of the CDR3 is TGTGCCAGTAGTACCCTAGGGTCTGGGGCCAACGTCCTGACTTTC. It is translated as CASSTLGSGANVLTF.

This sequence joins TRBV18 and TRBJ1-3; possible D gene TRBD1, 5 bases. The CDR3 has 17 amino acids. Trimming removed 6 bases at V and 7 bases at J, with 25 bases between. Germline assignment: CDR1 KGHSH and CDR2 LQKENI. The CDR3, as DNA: TGTGCCAGCTCCAACCGGGCCCCCCGGCAGGGCGGTAACACCATATATTTT. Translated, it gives CASSNRAPRQGGNTIYF. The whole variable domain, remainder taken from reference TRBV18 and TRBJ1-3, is NAGVMQNPRHLVRRRGQEARLRCSPMKGHSHVYWYRQLPEEGLKFMVYLQKENIIDESGMPKERFSAEFPKEGPSILRIQQVVRGDSAAYFCASSNRAPRQGGNTIYFGEGSWLTVV.

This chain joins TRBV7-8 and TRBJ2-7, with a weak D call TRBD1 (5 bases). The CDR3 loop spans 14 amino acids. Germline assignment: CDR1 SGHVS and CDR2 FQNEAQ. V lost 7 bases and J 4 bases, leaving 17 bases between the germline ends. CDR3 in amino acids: CASNWGPQRYEQYF. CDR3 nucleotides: TGTGCCAGCAACTGGGGCCCTCAAAGGTACGAGCAGTACTTC.

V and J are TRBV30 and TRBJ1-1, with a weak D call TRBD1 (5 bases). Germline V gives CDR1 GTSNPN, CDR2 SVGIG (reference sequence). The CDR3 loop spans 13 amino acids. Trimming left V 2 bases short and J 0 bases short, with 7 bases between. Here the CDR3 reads CAWSKQVNTEAFF. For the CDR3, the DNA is TGTGCCTGGAGTAAACAGGTGAACACTGAAGCTTTCTTT.

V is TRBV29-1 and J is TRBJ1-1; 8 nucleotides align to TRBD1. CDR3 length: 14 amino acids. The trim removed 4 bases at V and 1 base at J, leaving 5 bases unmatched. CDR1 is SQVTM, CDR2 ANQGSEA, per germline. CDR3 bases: TGCAGCGTTGTGGGGGACAGGAAGAACACTGAAGCTTTCTTT. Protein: CSVVGDRKNTEAFF.

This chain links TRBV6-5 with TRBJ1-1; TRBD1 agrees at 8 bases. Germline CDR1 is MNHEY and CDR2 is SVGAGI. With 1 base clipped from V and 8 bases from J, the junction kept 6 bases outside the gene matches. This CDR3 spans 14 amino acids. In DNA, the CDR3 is TGTGCCAGCAGTTACTATTGGGACAGGCCGGAAGCTTTCTTT. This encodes CASSYYWDRPEAFF.